This T cell receptor beta chain stems from a study of a mutant IDH1 vaccine in newly diagnosed glioma. About the research overall: At weeks 1, 3, 5, 7, 11, 15, 19 and 23, patients received a vaccination, eight in all. The study started vaccination 4-6 weeks after radiotherapy alone, or with temozolomide cycles. An approximately 60% male, approximately 38% female split and a mean age of approximately 38 years characterized treated patients.

Specified time point: week 11, during vaccination. Each dose of the vaccine consisted of 300 ug of mutant IDH1 20-mer peptide, with topical imiquimod. Concerning this clone itself: Its antigen is as yet unknown.

Libraries were prepared by immunoSEQ multiplex PCR; TCRdb keeps only in-frame clonotypes and omits some of them. The repertoire holds some 130,000 clones, around 80% seen once, with less than 7% in the top ten. V was cut by 5 bases and J by 2 bases, with 13 bases left in between. Per the germline V gene, CDR1 is LNHDA and CDR2 is SQIVND (reference sequence). The CDR3 consists of 14 residues. The sample was PBMCs, taken from a glioma patient whose treatment included an IDH1 peptide vaccine. The TCR sequence derives from a man in his forties with glioma. The genes are TRBV19 and TRBJ2-7; D is unclear. The CDR3 DNA reads TGTGCCAGTAGTGCCGACTGGAAGCCCTACGAGCAGTACTTC. Amino acid sequence: CASSADWKPYEQYF.